This record looks at one TCR beta chain sequence and its context. As yet, its antigen is unknown. The repertoire was sequenced with immunoSEQ multiplex PCR; TCRdb's copy has only in-frame clones and lacks some. The table records roughly 200,000 clones, 80% to 90% of them present only once. The CDR3 has 16 residues. Trimming cost V 0 bases and J 8 bases, with 17 bases left between them. Germline V gene data show CDR1 as SEHNR and CDR2 as FQNEAQ (reference sequence). This record belongs to a study of T cell responses to AZD1222 COVID-19 vaccine. Study details: Researchers grouped second doses given at about 4 or about 12 weeks into one pool. Study observations and caveats: After two AZD1222 doses, spike-specific TCR breadth and depth rose versus day 0. Spike-wide coverage was observed for vaccine-associated CD4 TCRs, with dominant responses at 160-218 and 743-854. The reported proportion of spike-specific TCRs targeting unmutated variant regions was nearly half.

This TCR came from an adult in good health. The sample was peripheral blood, taken on day 0 of AZD1222 vaccination. V gene TRBV7-9 combines with J gene TRBJ2-1, with D perhaps assigned TRBD1 or TRBD2 (5 bases each). The CDR3 reads CASSLAKGTDHHEQFF. CDR3 coding DNA: TGTGCCAGCAGCTTAGCGAAGGGGACCGACCACCATGAGCAGTTCTTC.